This paragraph covers one T cell receptor (beta chain) sequence. This clonotype was recorded at least ten times. Its cognate antigen has yet to be identified. No much larger clonotype is one base removed from it; base qualities were not supplied. Sequencing was carried out with an Illumina HiSeq 1500. TCRdb trimmed public reads at Q25 via fastp, called clones via MiXCR and kept in-frame beta chains. Entries that share a CDR3 protein sequence are merged under the most common genes and DNA. This sample gives 150,000 to 200,000 distinct CDR3 sequences in total; roughly 14% of them show up just once. The ten biggest clones cover about a quarter of the sample. This entry comes from a study of T cell repertoires in cytomegalovirus infection (dated by TCRdb to between 2019 and 2020). In terms of the full investigation: Because public TCR beta signatures pointed to carriage of CMV infection together with the matching HLA type, the HLA type of each donor mattered for the analysis. Study-wide findings and limitations: Carriers of CMV infection plus the relevant HLA type were discriminated by the cumulative frequency of public TCR beta family members in the study cohort and in an independent roughly 400-donor cohort. In the ex vivo response, HLA-C-restricted CMV-specific TCR beta clonotypes were dominant, and in two of eight donors the single most frequent clonotype came from this HLA-C-restricted group.

Counted from cysteine to phenylalanine, this CDR3 has 15 amino acids. Only the CDR3 portion is preserved as DNA: 45 bases, with reading frame beginning at the first base. Sequences DFQATT (CDR1) and SNEGSKA (CDR2) are obtained from the germline V gene (reference sequence). At the junction V is shortened by 3 bases and J by 2 bases; bases outside the gene matches: 4. The sequenced sample was PBMCs. Recombination linked TRBV20-1 to TRBJ2-3, with 11 central nucleotides matching TRBD2. This clonotype originated in a human donor in good health (CMV status not recorded). Some clones in this sample may be carry-over from other donors' samples. In nucleotides, the sequence is TGCAGTGCTAGCTTAGCGGGAGGGATCACAGATACGCAGTATTTT. Protein translation: CSASLAGGITDTQYF.